This is a list of T cell receptor beta chains from one sample in a study of cytotoxic CD8 clonotypes in ibrutinib-treated CLL. Assay: immunoSEQ multiplex PCR; the TCRdb copy retains only in-frame clones and omits some. This table holds 270,000 or so clones, approximately 76% found once. This sample comprised PBMCs, obtained at disease progression, from a patient treated with ibrutinib. These receptors were collected from a human donor with chronic lymphocytic leukemia. CDR3s include the opening cysteine and the closing phenylalanine or tryptophan. The D gene is left open where the match is weak. The listing skips clone size in some rows; elsewhere it reads once, few, many or a size class.

v_call: TRBV2; j_call: TRBJ1-1; d_call: NA; clone_size: NA; cdr3_nt: TGTGCCAGCAGTGGGTTAGGGAGGACTGAAGCTTTCTTT; cdr3_aa: CASSGLGRTEAFF
v_call: TRBV6-5; j_call: TRBJ2-5; d_call: NA; clone_size: few; cdr3_nt: TGTGCCAGCAGCACAGGGATAAGCGGTGAGACCCAGTACTTC; cdr3_aa: CASSTGISGETQYF
v_call: TRBV28; j_call: TRBJ1-3; d_call: NA; clone_size: NA; cdr3_nt: TGTGCCAGCAGTTTTCCAGGGCCGATCAGCTCTGGAAACACCATATATTTT; cdr3_aa: CASSFPGPISSGNTIYF
v_call: TRBV18; j_call: TRBJ2-5; d_call: NA; clone_size: NA; cdr3_nt: TGTGCCAGCTCACCACCGGTTGAGGGAGAGACCCAGTACTTC; cdr3_aa: CASSPPVEGETQYF
v_call: TRBV11-3; j_call: TRBJ2-1; d_call: TRBD2; clone_size: NA; cdr3_nt: TGTGCCAGCAGCCCTAGGCCCCGTCTAGCGGACCGATACAATGAGCAGTTCTTC; cdr3_aa: CASSPRPRLADRYNEQFF
v_call: TRBV4-1; j_call: TRBJ2-7; d_call: TRBD2; clone_size: NA; cdr3_nt: TGCGCCAGCAGCCAAGTCGGACTAGCGCGGGAGCAGTACTTC; cdr3_aa: CASSQVGLAREQYF
v_call: TRBV11-2; j_call: TRBJ2-5; d_call: TRBD2; clone_size: NA; cdr3_nt: TGTGCCAGCAGCTTGAGTAGCGGGATGGGGGAGACCCAGTACTTC; cdr3_aa: CASSLSSGMGETQYF
v_call: TRBV15; j_call: TRBJ2-7; d_call: TRBD2; clone_size: NA; cdr3_nt: TGTGCCACCAGCAGAGATCGGGGGGGCGCATACGAGCAGTACTTC; cdr3_aa: CATSRDRGGAYEQYF
v_call: TRBV9; j_call: TRBJ2-3; d_call: NA; clone_size: NA; cdr3_nt: TGTGCCAGCAGCGTATCAGTTGAGACAGATACGCAGTATTTT; cdr3_aa: CASSVSVETDTQYF
v_call: TRBV15; j_call: TRBJ1-2; d_call: TRBD1; clone_size: NA; cdr3_nt: TGTGCCACCAGCAGCGGGACAGGGTACTATGGCTACACCTTC; cdr3_aa: CATSSGTGYYGYTF
v_call: TRBV29-1; j_call: TRBJ2-7; d_call: NA; clone_size: NA; cdr3_nt: TGCAGCGTTGAGGGGGACCCCCCGGAGCAGTACTTC; cdr3_aa: CSVEGDPPEQYF
v_call: TRBV7-9; j_call: TRBJ2-7; d_call: NA; clone_size: NA; cdr3_nt: TGTGCCAGCAGCTTCCCGGCCGTCTCTGAGGGCGAGCAGTACTTC; cdr3_aa: CASSFPAVSEGEQYF
v_call: TRBV9; j_call: TRBJ2-7; d_call: NA; clone_size: NA; cdr3_nt: TGTGCCAGCAGCCCTTCTCTACCCGGTATAGAGCAGTACTTC; cdr3_aa: CASSPSLPGIEQYF
v_call: TRBV6-6; j_call: TRBJ2-7; d_call: TRBD2; clone_size: NA; cdr3_nt: TGTGCCAGCAGCTTTAGCGGGAGTCTCACCTACGAGCAGTACTTC; cdr3_aa: CASSFSGSLTYEQYF
v_call: TRBV9; j_call: TRBJ2-7; d_call: NA; clone_size: once; cdr3_nt: TGTGCCAGCAGCCCCTCTTCTAGCGTCCACGAGCAGTACTTC; cdr3_aa: CASSPSSSVHEQYF
v_call: TRBV6-6; j_call: TRBJ1-4; d_call: TRBD1; clone_size: NA; cdr3_nt: TGTGCCAGCAGTGGGACAGGGGGCTCGAGGGAAAAACTGTTTTTT; cdr3_aa: CASSGTGGSREKLFF
v_call: TRBV9; j_call: TRBJ1-3; d_call: NA; clone_size: once; cdr3_nt: TGTGCCAGCAGCCCGTCTGGGGGAAGAGGAAACACCATATATTTT; cdr3_aa: CASSPSGGRGNTIYF
v_call: TRBV28; j_call: TRBJ1-1; d_call: NA; clone_size: many; cdr3_nt: TGTGCCAGCACTCAAAGGGGGGGTTGGACTGAAGCTTTCTTT; cdr3_aa: CASTQRGGWTEAFF
v_call: TRBV18; j_call: TRBJ2-3; d_call: TRBD2; clone_size: NA; cdr3_nt: TGTGCCAGCTCACCCTGGACTAGCGGGAGCCCCGAGTACAGCACAGATACGCAGTATTTT; cdr3_aa: CASSPWTSGSPEYSTDTQYF
v_call: TRBV9; j_call: TRBJ2-7; d_call: TRBD2; clone_size: NA; cdr3_nt: TGTGCCAGCAGCGTAGTACCGGGGACTACCTACGAGCAGTACTTC; cdr3_aa: CASSVVPGTTYEQYF
v_call: TRBV2; j_call: TRBJ2-1; d_call: NA; clone_size: NA; cdr3_nt: TGTGCCAGCAAGAATGAGCAGTTCTTC; cdr3_aa: CASKNEQFF
v_call: TRBV7-8; j_call: TRBJ2-7; d_call: NA; clone_size: NA; cdr3_nt: TGTGCCAGCAGCAGCGAGGGGTGGGACTACGAGCAGTACTTC; cdr3_aa: CASSSEGWDYEQYF
v_call: TRBV11-3; j_call: TRBJ2-1; d_call: NA; clone_size: NA; cdr3_nt: TGTGCCAGCAGCTCGGACTATTACAATGAGCAGTTCTTC; cdr3_aa: CASSSDYYNEQFF
v_call: TRBV27; j_call: TRBJ2-3; d_call: TRBD2; clone_size: NA; cdr3_nt: TGTGCCAGCAGTCCCCCGGGACTAGCGGGTCCAGATACGCAGTATTTT; cdr3_aa: CASSPPGLAGPDTQYF
v_call: TRBV28; j_call: TRBJ1-1; d_call: NA; clone_size: NA; cdr3_nt: TGTGCCAGCAGTTTACGGCATGGGATGGGCACTGAAGCTTTCTTT; cdr3_aa: CASSLRHGMGTEAFF
v_call: TRBV9; j_call: TRBJ2-7; d_call: TRBD1; clone_size: NA; cdr3_nt: TGTGCCAGCAGCCCTACCTCAGGGGGTCTCGAGCAGTACTTC; cdr3_aa: CASSPTSGGLEQYF
v_call: TRBV5-1; j_call: TRBJ2-7; d_call: NA; clone_size: NA; cdr3_nt: TGCGCCAGCAGCTTGGATAGGTACGAGCAGTACTTC; cdr3_aa: CASSLDRYEQYF
v_call: TRBV7-9; j_call: TRBJ1-1; d_call: NA; clone_size: NA; cdr3_nt: TGTGCCAGCAGCCCGGTGGGGGGCCCCCCGAGGTCTGAAGCTTTCTTT; cdr3_aa: CASSPVGGPPRSEAFF
v_call: TRBV29-1; j_call: TRBJ2-7; d_call: NA; clone_size: NA; cdr3_nt: TGCAGCGTTGGTACCGGGTTCGAGCAGTACTTC; cdr3_aa: CSVGTGFEQYF
v_call: TRBV7-3; j_call: TRBJ2-1; d_call: NA; clone_size: NA; cdr3_nt: TGTGCCAGCAGCTTCCAGGGATTAGGGGGGCATGAGCAGTTCTTC; cdr3_aa: CASSFQGLGGHEQFF
v_call: TRBV4-1; j_call: TRBJ1-2; d_call: TRBD1; clone_size: NA; cdr3_nt: TGCGCCAGCAGCCGAACGGAGGACAGGGGTATTGCCTATGGCTACACCTTC; cdr3_aa: CASSRTEDRGIAYGYTF
v_call: TRBV6-1; j_call: TRBJ1-5; d_call: NA; clone_size: NA; cdr3_nt: TGTGCCAGCAGTCCTAATCAGCCCCAGCATTTT; cdr3_aa: CASSPNQPQHF
v_call: TRBV5-1; j_call: TRBJ2-7; d_call: TRBD2; clone_size: NA; cdr3_nt: TGCGCCAGCAGCTTTAGGGCCCGGGAGGTTGAGCAGTACTTC; cdr3_aa: CASSFRAREVEQYF
v_call: TRBV6-1; j_call: TRBJ2-7; d_call: NA; clone_size: few; cdr3_nt: TGTGCCAGCAGGGCAGACTCCTACGAGCAGTACTTC; cdr3_aa: CASRADSYEQYF
v_call: TRBV5-1; j_call: TRBJ2-5; d_call: TRBD2; clone_size: once; cdr3_nt: TGCGCCAGCAGCCGTAGACTAGCGGGGCTTGAGACCCAGTACTTC; cdr3_aa: CASSRRLAGLETQYF
v_call: TRBV15; j_call: TRBJ1-2; d_call: TRBD1; clone_size: NA; cdr3_nt: TGTGCCACCAGCAGCCCGGACAGGGGGAACTATGGCTACACCTTC; cdr3_aa: CATSSPDRGNYGYTF
v_call: TRBV18; j_call: TRBJ2-7; d_call: TRBD1; clone_size: NA; cdr3_nt: TGTGCCAGCTCACCAAATGGACAGGGGGGGACCTACGAGCAGTACTTC; cdr3_aa: CASSPNGQGGTYEQYF
v_call: TRBV9; j_call: TRBJ2-1; d_call: TRBD2; clone_size: few; cdr3_nt: TGTGCCAGCAGCGTAAACCGGGTAAGCGGGAGCTCCTACAATGAGCAGTTCTTC; cdr3_aa: CASSVNRVSGSSYNEQFF
v_call: TRBV21-1; j_call: TRBJ1-5; d_call: NA; clone_size: NA; cdr3_nt: TGTGCCAGCAGCAAAGGGGGCAGGGAGAACCAGCCCCAGCATTTT; cdr3_aa: CASSKGGRENQPQHF
v_call: TRBV5-5; j_call: TRBJ2-1; d_call: NA; clone_size: NA; cdr3_nt: TGTGCCAGCAGCTTTGGGGGAAATGAGCAGTTCTTC; cdr3_aa: CASSFGGNEQFF
v_call: TRBV29-1; j_call: TRBJ2-1; d_call: TRBD2; clone_size: NA; cdr3_nt: TGCAGCGTTGGTGAGACTAGCGAATTCGAGCAGTTCTTC; cdr3_aa: CSVGETSEFEQFF